This entry lists 27 T cell receptor beta chains sequenced from one sample in a study of T-cell memory formation after mild COVID-19. TCRdb analysed the 5' RACE reads with MiXCR anew, one entry per CDR3 protein. The table lists about 350,000 distinct CDR3 sequences, around 27% of them singletons, with roughly 12% in the top ten. The material sequenced was PBMCs or a T cell subset sorted from them (not recorded which). These receptors all stem from an adult woman who had mild COVID-19 (a few samples of this study predate the infection). Cell type and time point are not known.

This clonotype was observed a handful of times. V is TRBV4-1 and J is TRBJ2-7, with 7 bases identical to TRBD1. Losses at the gene ends were 2 bases for V and 6 bases for J; bases not matched to a gene: 7. This CDR3 contains 14 residues. Germline V gene sequence: CDR1 MGHRA, CDR2 YSYEKL. The CDR3 sequence: CASSQTGTVFEQYF. The CDR3 DNA is TGCGCCAGCAGCCAAACCGGGACAGTATTCGAGCAGTACTTC.

The V call is TRBV4-3, the J call TRBJ2-7; D may be TRBD1 or TRBD2 (6 bases each). The germline V gene encodes CDR1 LGHNA and CDR2 YSLEER. V was trimmed by 0 bases and J by 4 bases, leaving 22 bases between them. This CDR3 is built from 18 residues. The CDR3 DNA reads TGCGCCAGCAGCCAAGATCTGCTAGGTAGGGGGGCCGGGTACGAGCAGTACTTC. Amino acid sequence: CASSQDLLGRGAGYEQYF.

The chain combines TRBV5-5 with TRBJ1-6, with 7 bases fitting TRBD1. V lost 0 bases, J lost 11 bases, and 5 bases stayed unmatched. The CDR3 spans 14 residues. Germline V gene lookup returns CDR1 SGHKS and CDR2 YYEKEE (reference sequence). The CDR3 DNA reads TGTGCCAGCAGCTTGGCGGGACAGAAGGCACCCCTCCACTTT. This sequence encodes CASSLAGQKAPLHF.

This sequence joins TRBV15 and TRBJ2-3; 11 bases agree with TRBD2. The CDR3 covers 17 residues. Trimming took 1 base from V and 0 from J; bases not matched to a gene: 3. The germline CDR1 and CDR2 sequences are LNHNV and YYDKDF (reference sequence). The CDR3 DNA reads TGTGCCACCAGCAGAGGCGGACTAGCGGGTAGCACAGATACGCAGTATTTT. Amino acid sequence: CATSRGGLAGSTDTQYF.

The rearrangement links TRBV19 to TRBJ2-7; D is tentatively TRBD1 or TRBD2 (5 bases each). The CDR3 has 15 amino acids. Trimming took 4 bases from V and 4 from J, leaving 17 bases between them. Per germline, CDR1 LNHDA and CDR2 SQIVND (reference sequence). For the CDR3, the DNA is TGTGCCAGTAGTAATTCCGGGGCACCACTTTACGAGCAGTACTTC. Translated, it gives CASSNSGAPLYEQYF.

There are a few counts of this clonotype. The chain couples TRBV4-1 to TRBJ2-5; TRBD2 aligns across 7 bases. This CDR3 spans 14 amino acids. V dropped 6 bases and J dropped 6; count of bases not matched to a gene: 10. CDR1 and CDR2 from the germline V gene are MGHRA and YSYEKL. The CDR3 here is CASSRLGGTKTQYF. CDR3 DNA sequence: TGCGCCAGCAGTCGTCTCGGGGGGACGAAGACCCAGTACTTC.

This clonotype turned up a few times. The genes are TRBV20-1 and TRBJ1-2, with D tentatively TRBD1 (5 bases). The CDR3 extends over 15 amino acids. Germline V lookup: CDR1 DFQATT, CDR2 SNEGSKA (reference sequence). Trimming took off 0 bases at V and 4 bases at J, with 15 bases between the two ends. In nucleotides, the CDR3 is TGCAGTGCTAGAGATTGGGACCCTGCGATCTATGGCTACACCTTC. It codes for CSARDWDPAIYGYTF.

This clonotype appeared a few times. The chain couples TRBV20-1 to TRBJ1-5; D not certain. V lost 3 bases and J lost 6, with 15 bases in between. Germline V CDR1 and CDR2: DFQATT, SNEGSKA (reference sequence). The CDR3 has 14 residues. DNA for the CDR3: TGCAGTGCTAGTGATGGGCCGGGGAGTCAGCCCCAGCATTTT. This sequence encodes CSASDGPGSQPQHF.

The V call is TRBV5-1, the J call TRBJ1-2; D is undetermined. The ends were cut back, 0 bases at V and 8 bases at J, with 14 bases in the middle. CDR1 and CDR2 from the germline V gene are SGHRS and YFSETQ. The CDR3 extends over 14 amino acids. The CDR3 loop reads CASSLDGNVGGYTF. CDR3 coding DNA: TGCGCCAGCAGCTTGGACGGGAACGTGGGAGGCTACACCTTC.

V is TRBV27 and J is TRBJ2-1; D gene uncertain. Trimming removed 5 bases from V and 13 bases from J, with 18 bases in between. Germline V gene sequence: CDR1 MNHEY, CDR2 SMNVEV (reference sequence). The CDR3 is made up of 13 amino acids. CDR3 DNA sequence: TGTGCCAGCAGTCCCCTCGGACCACCTGACCAGTTCTTC. Amino acid sequence: CASSPLGPPDQFF.

The CDR3 spells CASSSSPGNTEAFF. The CDR3 nucleotides read TGTGCCAGCAGCTCGAGCCCCGGGAACACTGAAGCTTTCTTT. The V call is TRBV7-3, the J call TRBJ1-1; D is ambiguous. Per germline, CDR1 SGHTA and CDR2 FQGTGA. The CDR3 sequence is 14 residues long. Between the trimmed V and J ends, which lost 4 bases and 1 base, there was a span of 10 bases.

The table lists this clonotype with a few counts. The rearrangement links TRBV7-9 to TRBJ1-2; D perhaps matches TRBD1 (6 bases). Trimming shortened V by 7 bases and J by 4 bases, and 19 bases separated the two germline ends. Germline loops: CDR1 SEHNR, CDR2 FQNEAQ (reference sequence). This CDR3 has 15 residues. The CDR3 region is CASMVKIRGTYGYTF. The CDR3 coding sequence is TGTGCCAGCATGGTCAAGATCAGGGGTACCTATGGCTACACCTTC.

This clonotype was found many times. This chain uses TRBV2 with TRBJ2-7; TRBD1 is a possible D gene (6 bases). The V end was cut by 0 bases, the J end by 0 bases, with 15 bases between. The CDR3 spans 17 residues. Germline V lookup: CDR1 SNHLY, CDR2 FYNNEI. The CDR3 sequence: CASSEASTGPVSYEQYF. The CDR3 region has the DNA TGTGCCAGCAGTGAAGCCTCTACAGGGCCAGTCTCCTACGAGCAGTACTTC.

Ten or more counts support this clonotype. The chain combines TRBV6-1 with TRBJ2-7, with 9 bases fitting TRBD1. In germline, CDR1 is MNHNS, CDR2 SASEGT. CDR3 length: 15 amino acids. J was trimmed by 6 bases and V by 1 base; bases with no gene match: 7. Written as DNA, the CDR3 is TGTGCCAGCAGTGAAGAGACAGGGGGACCGACCGAGCAGTACTTC. Its translation is CASSEETGGPTEQYF.

The genes are TRBV19 and TRBJ2-2; possible D gene TRBD2, 6 bases. V was pared by 3 bases and J by 1 base, with 12 bases between. Germline lookup yields CDR1 LNHDA and CDR2 SQIVND (reference sequence). The CDR3 runs 16 residues. The CDR3 spells CASSIMDGRNTGELFF. The CDR3 DNA sequence: TGTGCCAGTAGTATTATGGACGGGAGGAACACCGGGGAGCTGTTTTTT.

This chain's CDR3 is CATQRRGNTEAFF. CDR3 DNA: TGTGCCACCCAAAGGAGAGGGAACACTGAAGCTTTCTTT. The chain combines TRBV24-1 with TRBJ1-1; D is undetermined. The CDR3 length is 13 residues. Germline CDR1 KGHDR, CDR2 SFDVKD. Trimming took off 9 bases at V and 1 base at J, with 11 bases between the two ends.

The chain couples TRBV20-1 to TRBJ2-7; 7 bases agree with TRBD1. CDR3 length equals 14 residues. V trimming: 3 bases; J trimming: 5 bases; junction bases outside the gene matches: 10. Germline-derived CDR1 and CDR2 are DFQATT and SNEGSKA (reference sequence). DNA of the CDR3: TGCAGTGCTAGCTCCGGGACAGCCGGCCACGAGCAGTACTTC. Its translation: CSASSGTAGHEQYF.

This chain connects TRBV20-1 to TRBJ1-1; 8 bases agree with TRBD1. CDR3 length equals 14 residues. Germline values: CDR1 DFQATT, CDR2 SNEGSKA (reference sequence). With 6 bases clipped from V and 4 bases from J, the junction kept 10 bases outside the gene matches. The CDR3 loop is CSAATRTGPTEAFF. The CDR3 region has the DNA TGCAGTGCCGCCACTAGGACAGGGCCCACTGAAGCTTTCTTT.

The rearrangement links TRBV6-1 to TRBJ1-2, with TRBD1 matching over 8 bases. The germline V gene has CDR1 MNHNS and CDR2 SASEGT. Trimming took 5 bases from V and 0 from J; bases not matched to a gene: 8. This CDR3 spans 16 amino acids. CDR3 amino acids: CASSISGTGANYGYTF. The DNA for the CDR3 is TGTGCCAGCAGTATAAGCGGGACAGGAGCTAACTATGGCTACACCTTC.

The chain couples TRBV7-6 to TRBJ2-3; D is ambiguous. The CDR3 spans 15 residues. Trimming shortened V by 2 bases and J by 0 bases, and 9 bases separated the two germline ends. Germline V gene sequence: CDR1 SGHVS, CDR2 FNYEAQ. For the CDR3, the DNA is TGTGCCAGCAGCTTAAGTTTAACGAGCACAGATACGCAGTATTTT. This codes for CASSLSLTSTDTQYF.

This clonotype was picked up a small number of times. The chain employs TRBV6-5 and TRBJ2-5; D is ambiguous. Between the trimmed V and J ends, which lost 6 bases and 4 bases, there was a span of 12 bases. The CDR3 totals 13 residues. Germline V gene sequence: CDR1 MNHEY, CDR2 SVGAGI. CDR3 nucleotides: TGTGCCAGCAGCTACCAGTGGGGAGAGACCCAGTACTTC. Translation: CASSYQWGETQYF.

J is TRBJ2-7 and V is TRBV27; no clear D gene. The CDR3 consists of 15 residues. Germline assignment: CDR1 MNHEY and CDR2 SMNVEV (reference sequence). The V and J ends lost 5 bases and 3 bases respectively, with 17 bases between them. CDR3: CASSIEEAGFYEQYF. The CDR3 coding sequence is TGTGCCAGCAGTATCGAAGAGGCCGGATTCTACGAGCAGTACTTC.

This CDR3 reads CASSIVPGSHEQYF. The CDR3 DNA reads as TGTGCCAGTAGTATAGTTCCGGGTTCCCACGAGCAGTACTTC. The chain links TRBV19 to TRBJ2-7; D remains unclear. This CDR3 is built from 14 residues. Trimming pared 1 base from V and 5 bases from J, leaving 12 bases between. Germline V gene sequence: CDR1 LNHDA, CDR2 SQIVND (reference sequence).

There are a few counts of this clonotype. The CDR3 loop is CASSSLGVAEQYF. The DNA for the CDR3 is TGTGCCAGCAGCTCCCTAGGGGTTGCCGAGCAGTACTTC. V is TRBV7-9 and J is TRBJ2-7; tentatively, D is TRBD1 (5 bases). Trimming stripped 4 bases from V and 6 bases from J, with 13 bases between. The CDR3 has 13 residues. CDR1 SEHNR and CDR2 FQNEAQ come from the germline V gene (reference sequence). Combining the CDR3 with reference TRBV7-9 and TRBJ2-7 gives the whole variable domain DTGVSQNPRHKITKRGQNVTFRCDPISEHNRLYWYRQTLGQGPEFLTYFQNEAQLEKSRLLSDRFSAERPKGSFSTLEIQRTEQGDSAMYLCASSSLGVAEQYFGPGTRLTVT.

This chain connects TRBV29-1 to TRBJ1-3, with D tentatively TRBD1 (5 bases). CDR3 size: 15 residues. Per the germline V gene, CDR1 is SQVTM and CDR2 is ANQGSEA. V shed 4 bases and J shed 0 bases, with 13 bases lying between them. CDR3 nucleotides: TGCAGCGTTGTCTTCGGGGGAGGCTCTGGAAACACCATATATTTT. Amino acid sequence: CSVVFGGGSGNTIYF.

The rearrangement links TRBV30 to TRBJ2-6; TRBD2 might be the D (6 bases). Germline lookup yields CDR1 GTSNPN and CDR2 SVGIG (reference sequence). The CDR3 is 15 amino acids. V shed 5 bases and J shed 0 bases, with 11 bases lying between them. CDR3 sequence reads: CAWLGTHSGANVLTF. CDR3 bases: TGTGCCTGGTTGGGGACTCACTCTGGGGCCAACGTCCTGACTTTC.

This clonotype was counted a few times. The rearrangement links TRBV6-2 or TRBV6-3 to TRBJ2-3, with D possibly being TRBD2 (6 bases). Trimming shortened V by 4 bases and J by 3 bases, and 11 bases separated the two germline ends. The CDR3 contains 14 residues. From germline, CDR1 is MNHEY and CDR2 SVGEGT. The CDR3: CASSSGLLTDTQYF. The DNA of the CDR3 is TGTGCCAGCAGTTCGGGACTGCTAACAGATACGCAGTATTTT.